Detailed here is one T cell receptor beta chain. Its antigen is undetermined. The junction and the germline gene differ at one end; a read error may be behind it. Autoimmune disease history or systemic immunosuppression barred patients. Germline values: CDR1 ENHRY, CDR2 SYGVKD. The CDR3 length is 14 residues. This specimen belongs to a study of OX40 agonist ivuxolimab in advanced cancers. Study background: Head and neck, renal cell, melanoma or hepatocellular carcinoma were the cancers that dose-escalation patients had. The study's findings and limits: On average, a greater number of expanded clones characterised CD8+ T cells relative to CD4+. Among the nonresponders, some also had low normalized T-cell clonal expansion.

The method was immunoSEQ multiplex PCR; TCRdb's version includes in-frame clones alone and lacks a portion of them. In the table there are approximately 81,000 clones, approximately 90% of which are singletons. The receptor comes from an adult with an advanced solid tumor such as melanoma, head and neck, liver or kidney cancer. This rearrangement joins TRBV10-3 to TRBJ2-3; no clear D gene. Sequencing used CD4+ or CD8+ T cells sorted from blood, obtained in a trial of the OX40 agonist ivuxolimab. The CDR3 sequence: CAMSGAKGQDTQYF. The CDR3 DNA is TGTGCCATGAGTGGAGCTAAAGGGCAAGATACGCAGTATTTT.